This T cell receptor beta chain emerged from a study of response to subunit inactivated influenza vaccine. The V and J ends lost 0 bases and 4 bases respectively, with 17 bases between them. Germline lookup yields CDR1 MNHEY and CDR2 SVGAGI. This CDR3 comprises 17 residues. TCRdb called the RT-PCR reads again in MiXCR, with one record for every CDR3 protein. Of around 600,000 distinct CDR3 sequences listed, about 11% are singletons. In addition, the sample was reused for a study of T cells expressing NK-cell markers. That work states: 5'RACE template switching with UMIs produced the TCR beta cDNA. The study drew TCR beta repertoires from sorted CD3+CD56+NKG2C+, CD3+CD56+NKG2C- and CD3+CD56-NKG2C+ T cells.

The V and J genes are TRBV6-5 and TRBJ2-3; D may be TRBD1 or TRBD2 (5 bases each). This clonotype was sampled from a middle-aged man who received an inactivated influenza vaccine. Sequencing was performed on PBMCs from blood, taken on the day of vaccination. CDR3 coding DNA: TGTGCCAGCAGTTACTCGTTTTCTGGGGGTCGGGCAGATACGCAGTATTTT. It is translated as CASSYSFSGGRADTQYF.